The present T cell receptor beta chain was sequenced within a study of blood T cell repertoires in COVID-19. The V and J ends lost 3 bases and 7 bases, in that order; junction bases with no gene match: 10. CDR3 length: 17 residues. Germline CDR1 is MDHEN and CDR2 is SYDVKM. Libraries were prepared by immunoSEQ multiplex PCR; TCRdb keeps only in-frame clonotypes and omits some of them. The data show some 300,000 clones, over 85% seen once. The chain combines TRBV28 with TRBJ1-6; 9 bases are a match to TRBD1. This clonotype was obtained from a woman in her 30s with COVID-19, enrolled during active disease. Material: peripheral blood. CDR3 loop: CASSFTLLDRGNSPLHF. DNA of the CDR3: TGTGCCAGCAGTTTCACCCTTCTCGACAGGGGGAATTCACCCCTCCACTTT.